The entry below gives a single T cell receptor beta chain sequence along with its context. The record originates from a study of shared clonotypes between healthy human individuals. The CDR3 extends over 11 amino acids. Trimming stripped 2 bases from V and 3 bases from J, with 1 base between. Germline V gives CDR1 SGHTA, CDR2 FQGNSA. The genomic DNA of each subset was split evenly across several immunoSEQ plates. Measured with immunoSEQ multiplex PCR; TCRdb has only the in-frame clones, and not every one. Counted here are some 1,600,000 clones, about 98% occurring once; the ten biggest clones make up 0.4% to 0.45%.

The chain uses TRBV7-2 and TRBJ1-2, with unresolved D. Source material: naive CD4+ T cells sorted from blood. Subset: CD45RA+ positively selected. The TCR was taken from a man aged 30-40 years in good health. The DNA of the CDR3 is TGTGCCAGCAGCTTACACTATGGCTACACCTTC. Translating it yields CASSLHYGYTF.